These 28 T cell receptor beta chains were all obtained from the same sample, sequenced in a study of shared clonotypes between healthy human individuals. Repertoires were generated with immunoSEQ multiplex PCR, while TCRdb's copy carries only in-frame clones and drops some. The sample has about 2.4 million clones, over 85% seen once. Sequences were obtained from naive CD4+ T cells from PBMCs. The subset here: CD45RA+ positively selected. Receptors originate from a man between 18 and 35 years old in good health. Some clones in this sample may be carry-over from other donors' samples.

The chain combines TRBV7-2 with TRBJ1-2, with a weak D call TRBD1 (5 bases). Trimming pared 5 bases from V and 2 bases from J, leaving 15 bases between. This CDR3 is 15 amino acids long. The V gene's germline CDR1 is SGHTA and CDR2 FQGNSA. Here the CDR3 reads CASSPGGALNYGYTF. The CDR3 nucleotides read TGTGCCAGCAGCCCTGGTGGGGCGTTAAACTATGGCTACACCTTC.

The gene calls are TRBV28 and TRBJ2-1; TRBD2 agrees at 14 bases. This CDR3 has 19 residues. Trimming removed 7 bases from V and 5 bases from J; junction bases left unmatched: 16. CDR1 is MDHEN and CDR2 is SYDVKM in the germline V gene. The CDR3 sequence is CASNLGLAGGTFPNNEQFF. Here the CDR3 DNA reads TGTGCCAGCAACCTAGGACTAGCGGGAGGTACGTTTCCAAACAATGAGCAGTTCTTC.

The chain joins TRBV19 to TRBJ1-2; D is ambiguous. V was shortened by 0 bases and J by 8 bases, with 16 bases between the two germline ends. Germline V CDR1 and CDR2: LNHDA, SQIVND (reference sequence). This CDR3 contains 15 residues. The CDR3 loop reads CASSIDLDLLQGYTF. CDR3 bases: TGTGCCAGTAGTATAGACCTGGACCTACTTCAGGGCTACACCTTC.

This chain uses TRBV29-1 with TRBJ1-2; the D is unclear. The CDR3 spans 14 residues. From germline, CDR1 is SQVTM and CDR2 ANQGSEA. The ends were cut back, 2 bases at V and 5 bases at J, with 15 bases in the middle. The CDR3 region is CSVEFGGSGYGYTF. CDR3 DNA: TGCAGCGTTGAATTCGGAGGGAGCGGGTATGGCTACACCTTC.

The genes are TRBV29-1 and TRBJ1-4; D possibly corresponds to TRBD1 (5 bases). The CDR3 has 14 residues. CDR1 and CDR2 from the germline V gene are SQVTM and ANQGSEA. Trimming left V 0 bases short and J 5 bases short, with 10 bases between. CDR3 sequence reads: CSVEDWGGNEKLFF. The DNA of the CDR3 is TGCAGCGTTGAAGATTGGGGGGGGAATGAAAAACTGTTTTTT.

J is TRBJ1-2 and V is TRBV11-2; 7 nucleotides match TRBD1. V lost 5 bases to trimming and J lost 3 bases; unmatched junction nucleotides: 6. Germline values: CDR1 SGHAT, CDR2 FQNNGV. This CDR3 is 14 amino acids long. The CDR3 nucleotides read TGTGCCAGCAGCCGAACAGGGGCTTACTATGGCTACACCTTC. Protein sequence: CASSRTGAYYGYTF. The full variable domain, its missing parts supplied by reference TRBV11-2 and TRBJ1-2, is EAGVAQSPRYKIIEKRQSVAFWCNPISGHATLYWYQQILGQGPKLLIQFQNNGVVDDSQLPKDRFSAERLKGVDSTLKIQPAKLEDSAVYLCASSRTGAYYGYTFGSGTRLTVV.

The chain combines TRBV18 with TRBJ2-7; 10 bases fit TRBD2. CDR1 and CDR2 (germline): KGHSH, LQKENI. The CDR3 contains 15 residues. V trimming: 0 bases; J trimming: 7 bases; junction bases outside the gene matches: 6. Here the CDR3 DNA reads TGTGCCAGCTCACCACCGAGCGGGAGGGCTTTGGAGCAGTACTTC. Translating gives CASSPPSGRALEQYF.

This CDR3 is CASSADGGSTDTQYF. In DNA form, the CDR3 reads TGTGCCAGCAGTGCCGACGGGGGGTCCACAGATACGCAGTATTTT. The J gene is TRBJ2-3, the V gene TRBV6-4; TRBD2 aligns across 7 bases. The CDR3 contains 15 residues. CDR1 is MRHNA, CDR2 SNTAGT, per germline. The J segment lost 2 bases and the V segment lost 4 bases, leaving 6 bases of the junction unmatched.

The rearrangement joins TRBV5-4 to TRBJ2-3, with 11 bases fitting TRBD2. This CDR3 spans 17 amino acids. Germline V gene sequence: CDR1 SGHNT, CDR2 YYREEE (reference sequence). The ends lost 2 bases at V and 0 bases at J; junction bases unmatched: 5. The CDR3 loop reads CASSFKVAGGSTDTQYF. The CDR3 coding sequence is TGTGCCAGCAGCTTCAAGGTAGCGGGAGGGAGCACAGATACGCAGTATTTT.

There are a few counts of this clone. This chain joins TRBV2 and TRBJ1-2; 9 bases align to TRBD1. V trimming: 0 bases; J trimming: 8 bases; junction bases outside the gene matches: 7. This CDR3 is built from 15 residues. From germline, CDR1 is SNHLY and CDR2 FYNNEI. This chain's CDR3 is CASSEAGTGIGGYTF. The CDR3, as DNA: TGTGCCAGCAGTGAAGCCGGGACAGGGATAGGCGGCTACACCTTC.

A word on this clone: Sequence at one end of the junction differs from germline and may be a read error. The chain joins TRBV29-1 to TRBJ1-1; perhaps TRBD1 as D (6 bases). This CDR3 region has 11 residues. CDR1 SQVTM and CDR2 ANQGSEA come from the germline V gene. CDR3 loop: CGLAGEGEAFF. The CDR3 nucleotides read TGTGGCCTTGCAGGGGAAGGTGAAGCTTTCTTT.

This sequence joins TRBV7-2 and TRBJ1-5; D is possibly TRBD1 (6 bases). This CDR3 is 15 amino acids long. V lost 5 bases and J lost 4, with 15 bases in between. The germline CDR1 and CDR2 sequences are SGHTA and FQGNSA. CDR3 sequence: CASSLGHGNNQPQHF. The CDR3 DNA reads as TGTGCCAGCAGCCTGGGACACGGGAATAATCAGCCCCAGCATTTT.

Concerning this clone: Sequence at one end of the junction differs from germline and may be a read error. The chain combines TRBV7-3 with TRBJ2-3; unclear D gene. This CDR3 region has 15 residues. CDR1 is SGHTA, CDR2 FQGTGA, per germline. The CDR3 here is CASSLEGGPVDTLYF. CDR3 DNA sequence: TGTGCCAGCAGCTTAGAAGGCGGTCCGGTAGATACGCTGTATTTT.

The chain employs TRBV30 and TRBJ1-3, with D unresolved. The CDR3 has 13 residues. Germline loops: CDR1 GTSNPN, CDR2 SVGIG (reference sequence). The ends were cut back, 1 base at V and 4 bases at J, with 8 bases in the middle. CDR3 sequence: CAWSDGVGNTIYF. The CDR3 DNA follows: TGTGCCTGGAGTGATGGTGTGGGAAACACCATATATTTT.

V usage is TRBV21-1 and J usage is TRBJ1-2. TRBV21-1 is tagged as a pseudogene. CDR3 length: 16 amino acids. CDR3 in DNA: TGTGCCAGCAGCAGGGACGACGGGGGCGGGGTCGATGGCTACACCTTC. This encodes CASSRDDGGGVDGYTF.

This chain joins TRBV28 and TRBJ2-5; the match to TRBD2 covers 9 bases. This CDR3 comprises 12 residues. V shed 9 bases, J shed 7 bases, and the junction held 6 bases outside the gene matches. The germline gives CDR1 MDHEN, CDR2 SYDVKM. The CDR3 reads CARTGGGGTQYF. The DNA of the CDR3 is TGTGCCAGAACTGGCGGGGGGGGGACCCAGTACTTC. The full variable domain, its missing parts supplied by reference TRBV28 and TRBJ2-5, is DVKVTQSSRYLVKRTGEKVFLECVQDMDHENMFWYRQDPGLGLRLIYFSYDVKMKEKGDIPEGYSVSREKKERFSLILESASTNQTSMYLCARTGGGGTQYFGPGTRLLVL.

This clone has a single count. The gene calls are TRBV7-8 and TRBJ2-3; a possible D gene is TRBD2 (5 bases). Germline V gives CDR1 SGHVS, CDR2 FQNEAQ. V was clipped by 5 bases and J by 2 bases, with 11 bases between them. The CDR3 loop spans 14 amino acids. The CDR3 DNA is TGTGCCAGCAGCCCGGAGGACGTCACAGATACGCAGTATTTT. Its translation: CASSPEDVTDTQYF.

As to this clone: An end of the junction does not agree with germline; a read error may underlie this. The CDR3 reads CATSRGASGRVF. The CDR3 DNA sequence: TGTGCCACCAGCAGAGGGGCTAGCGGCCGGGTCTTC. The chain employs TRBV15 and TRBJ2-1; TRBD2 agrees at 7 bases. The germline gives CDR1 LNHNV, CDR2 YYDKDF (reference sequence). The CDR3 spans 12 residues.

The V gene is TRBV28, the J gene TRBJ2-6; 9 bases map to TRBD1. CDR3 size: 17 residues. Trimming at V came to 6 bases and at J to 2 bases, leaving 8 bases not matched to a gene. Germline CDR1 reads MDHEN; CDR2 reads SYDVKM. The CDR3 DNA follows: TGTGCCAGCAGGCTACAGGGGGCGCCCGCTGGGGCCAACGTCCTGACTTTC. It translates to CASRLQGAPAGANVLTF. Full variable domain (rest looked up from reference TRBV28 and TRBJ2-6): DVKVTQSSRYLVKRTGEKVFLECVQDMDHENMFWYRQDPGLGLRLIYFSYDVKMKEKGDIPEGYSVSREKKERFSLILESASTNQTSMYLCASRLQGAPAGANVLTFGAGSRLTVL.

As for this clone: Within the sample, other DNA sequences also encode this same CDR3. CDR3 in DNA: TGTGCCAGCAGCCCCGGGCCGTACAATGAGCAGTTCTTC. Translating gives CASSPGPYNEQFF. V usage is TRBV7-2 and J usage is TRBJ2-1; D not resolved. The CDR3 loop spans 13 amino acids. V lost 5 bases to trimming and J lost 4 bases, with 9 bases between them. CDR1 and CDR2 from the germline V gene are SGHTA and FQGNSA.

This clone was observed once. The V gene is TRBV5-4, the J gene TRBJ2-5, with D tentatively TRBD2 (6 bases). V shed 4 bases and J shed 7 bases, with 20 bases lying between them. This CDR3 region has 15 residues. CDR1 SGHNT and CDR2 YYREEE come from the germline V gene (reference sequence). The CDR3 coding sequence is TGTGCCAGCAGCATTTCCGGGACTCCGAGGGGGACCCAGTACTTC. The encoded protein is CASSISGTPRGTQYF.

The rearrangement joins TRBV4-1 to TRBJ1-4; 8 bases fit TRBD1. From germline, CDR1 is MGHRA and CDR2 YSYEKL. V shed 8 bases, J shed 7 bases, and the junction held 6 bases outside the gene matches. The CDR3 consists of 13 residues. The CDR3 region has the DNA TGCGCCAGCGCCTACAGGGGGGGTGAAAAACTGTTTTTT. Its protein is CASAYRGGEKLFF.

CDR3 nucleotide sequence: TGTGCCAGCAGCCCTGGACGGGCCCTAGATGAAAAACTGTTTTTT. Amino acid sequence: CASSPGRALDEKLFF. J is TRBJ1-4 and V is TRBV5-4; D uncertain. V dropped 4 bases and J dropped 6 bases, with 16 bases sitting between them. CDR1 and CDR2 from the germline V gene are SGHNT and YYREEE (reference sequence). The length of the CDR3 is 15 residues.

This clone was picked up a small number of times. The V gene is TRBV30, the J gene TRBJ2-2, with a possible D match to TRBD1 (6 bases). The CDR3 is 14 amino acids. Germline V gene sequence: CDR1 GTSNPN, CDR2 SVGIG (reference sequence). V was cut by 3 bases and J by 4 bases, with 12 bases left in between. The CDR3: CAWRVEDSTGELFF. The CDR3 coding sequence is TGTGCCTGGAGGGTTGAGGACAGCACCGGGGAGCTGTTTTTT.

The chain has TRBV4-1 and TRBJ2-3; D may correspond to TRBD1 or TRBD2 (6 bases each). V was clipped by 3 bases and J by 5 bases, with 18 bases between them. CDR3 size: 16 residues. Germline V lookup: CDR1 MGHRA, CDR2 YSYEKL. The CDR3 reads CASSQKSLQGLDTQYF. CDR3 in DNA: TGCGCCAGCAGCCAGAAATCACTACAGGGACTAGATACGCAGTATTTT.

The chain is built from TRBV5-6 and TRBJ2-1; 8 bases fit TRBD2. The CDR3 has 15 residues. Trimming at V came to 4 bases and at J to 3 bases, leaving 6 bases not matched to a gene. Per germline, CDR1 SGHDT and CDR2 YYEEEE. CDR3 nucleotide sequence: TGTGCCAGCAGCCTCTTTAGCGGGAACTACAATGAGCAGTTCTTC. It yields the protein CASSLFSGNYNEQFF.

This clone was counted between two and nine times. The chain employs TRBV7-9 and TRBJ1-1; D uncertain. The germline V gene encodes CDR1 SEHNR and CDR2 FQNEAQ (reference sequence). The CDR3 is made up of 12 amino acids. With 0 bases removed from V and 4 bases from J, the gap between germline ends came to 3 bases. The CDR3 reads CASSLAFTEAFF. The CDR3 DNA reads as TGTGCCAGCAGCTTAGCTTTCACTGAAGCTTTCTTT.

The V and J genes are TRBV5-8 and TRBJ1-1; 8 bases agree with TRBD1. Germline CDR1 reads SGHTS; CDR2 reads YDEGEE. The CDR3 length is 12 residues. Trimming removed 1 base from V and 12 bases from J; junction bases left unmatched: 5. The CDR3 coding sequence is TGTGCCAGCAGCTTGATGGACAGGGTACCTTTCTTT. Translation: CASSLMDRVPFF.